This T cell receptor beta chain was sequenced during a study of cytomegalovirus exposure and HLA in healthy donors (dated by TCRdb to 2016 to 2017). Concerning the study at large: According to an earlier analysis of several hundred of the donors, some 180 million T cells yielded some 110 million unique TCR beta sequences and about 280 Gb of sequence data. An early release that covered fewer than 800 HLA-typed donors contained approximately 290 gigabases of sequencing data and tens of millions of unique TCR sequences. Of the roughly 400 genotyped donors, over 65% fell in the genetic ancestry cluster associated with self-reported Caucasian donors. The study was designed to test whether signatures of past pathogen exposure could be identified by cataloging public T cell receptors. The T cell repertoires of 666 subjects were profiled by immunosequencing and related to cytomegalovirus serostatus. In addition to the first cohort of 666 subjects, a separate validation cohort of approximately 120 different subjects was used. The study combined high-throughput TCR immunosequencing, statistical association of individual TCRs with disease status, and machine learning to predict cytomegalovirus infection status. In a later analysis, previously published TCR beta repertoires from 666 donors were re-analyzed and high-resolution HLA genotyping was added so that TCR occurrence patterns could be studied. Rather than drawing on any new phenotypic data, the later analysis identified candidate immune exposures from TCR beta sequences and the way those sequences occurred across donors. An earlier analysis of about 600 of the donors used high-throughput TCR beta sequencing to judge whether each TCR beta V gene segment behaved as functional or pseudogenic. Donor age, sex, ethnicity and CMV serostatus were collected together with the repertoire data. Genome-wide SNP genotypes for about three fifths of the roughly 670 donors were used in a later genetic analysis, which treated that subset as a discovery cohort. All discovery cohort repertoires had been generated using a single sequencing platform. HLA typing covered class I and class II loci at four-digit resolution. The number of typed donors differed by locus: about 629-640 for A, B, C, DRB1 and DQB1; approximately 540 for DQA1; over 600 for DPA1; and about 450 for DPB1. Roughly five DR-DQ haplotypes were handled as single units for association and clustering, since linkage in the cohort was strong. Among 398 genotyped donors of the cohort, an average of approximately 240,000 unique TCR beta nucleotide sequences was sequenced per donor, of which 15% to 20% were non-productive. On the study overall, not on this receptor specifically: Linkage disequilibrium might explain the correlated functional status among segregating V segments, but an unknown experimental factor could not be ruled out. The study gave a list of 150 to 200 TCR beta chains associated with cytomegalovirus. The presence/absence analyses assumed that sequencing depth was roughly uniform across donors, and that assumption may not be true. HLA typing was unavailable for some donors at each locus, so association tests used only the typed subset. A further reported finding was that TCR beta sequences accurately predicted the HLA-A and HLA-B alleles for most subjects in the first cohort. In a later genetic analysis, fewer N-insertions in productive TCRs were reported among donors in an Asian-associated ancestry cluster than the approximately 710-donor mean. Strong co-occurrence of HLA alleles, especially DR and DQ, made assigning TCR associations to individual alleles difficult. In a later analysis, most CMV-associated TCR beta chains were found to appear HLA-restricted, with HLA associations seemingly driven largely by CMV exposure. In an earlier analysis of 450 to 750 of the donors, most TCR beta V segments appeared in productive rearrangements about 90% or about 30% of the time, broadly matching IMGT annotations. For the cohort, immune exposure information was limited to CMV serostatus. In a later analysis, the rate of TCR association differed among HLA loci, with DRB1 alleles having the most associated TCRs and HLA-C alleles having the fewest. V-gene and J-gene trimming of TCR beta chains was associated with a missense DCLRE1C variant in a later genetic analysis, and the association was replicated in an independent cohort. A few of the identified cytomegalovirus-associated TCR beta chains were confirmed in vitro to be specific for cytomegalovirus antigens. Only TCR beta chains were sequenced in this cohort, and the absence of alpha or paired-chain data limited detectable features. In a later analysis, about 17,000 TCR beta sequences were associated with specific HLA alleles at a false discovery rate of 0.05. In a later analysis, several top co-occurrence clusters were reported to appear linked to parvovirus B19, influenza, CMV and Epstein-Barr virus. Some IMGT-functional V segments, including TRBV6-2 and TRBV6-3, could not be told apart with the 87-base-pair reads, so those segments were excluded. The authors suggested that the approach could potentially be generalized to other disease states and immunological phenotypes. A cluster of highly shared sequence variants was judged likely to be a technical artifact of the sequencing pipeline. Most TCR sequences were seen in very few donors, while some public TCRs were found in many individuals. In both the original and validation cohorts, the classifier was reported to diagnose cytomegalovirus status with high specificity and sensitivity. A later analysis found that HLA-associated TCR beta chains were more clonally expanded and had lower generation probabilities than equally common non-associated chains. Because counts were too low, approximately 18 rarely observed V segments, including chromosome 9 orphons, were excluded from the earlier analysis of around 640 of the donors.

The method was the immunoSEQ multiplex PCR assay. For the multiplex PCR, a mixture combining 60 forward primers for TCR Vbeta segments and 13 reverse primers for TCR Jbeta segments was used. The CDR3 region of rearranged TCR beta genes was amplified from genomic DNA with a multiplex PCR assay. The amplified TCR beta libraries were sequenced on the Illumina HiSeq System as 87-base-pair reads. The study's own analysis went as follows. A later analysis counted tens of millions of unique TCR beta chains across the 690 or so repertoires, and around 9.9 million of these chains were shared by at least two donors. Raw reads were error-corrected and collapsed into unique sequences with a nearest-neighbor algorithm that merged closely related sequences to remove PCR and sequencing errors. To assign V, D and J gene segments, CDR3 sequences were aligned to IMGT reference sequences. For a sequence to be retained, at least a six-nucleotide match to both a V gene segment and a J gene segment was required. A rearrangement counted as productive if the CDR3 had no stop codons and remained in frame with V and J, and every other rearrangement counted as non-productive. Following IMGT convention, CDR3 was defined as the stretch from the second conserved V-encoded cysteine up to the conserved J-encoded phenylalanine. The earlier analysis of some 580 of the donors excluded any sequence lacking an unambiguous match to a single V gene segment. An earlier analysis of some 500 of the donors classified V segments as functional when productive rearrangements were above 56.7% and as segregating when the standard deviation between donors was above 5%. A statistical classification framework was built for diagnosing cytomegalovirus status from the catalog of TCR beta chain sequences. A later analysis assigned V and J genes by comparing TCR nucleotide sequences with IMGT/GENE-DB human TR gene sequences. The TCRdist pipeline was used in a later analysis to assign CDR3 sequences and most-parsimonious VDJ recombination scenarios. A later analysis defined each TCR beta chain by its CDR3 amino acid sequence plus V-gene family, and excluded reads lacking a unique V-gene family. As a way to deal with suspected cross-contamination and a sequencing artifact, a later analysis dropped roughly 600 nucleotide sequences that were highly shared and had low generation probability. A later analysis calculated a clonal expansion index for each public chain from normalized within-repertoire ranks of inferred template counts. In a later analysis, generation probabilities were computed using a VDJ recombination model fitted to out-of-frame rearrangements, and the results were checked against IGoR. In a later analysis, hypergeometric tests were used to score TCR-TCR, TCR-HLA and TCR-CMV co-occurrence, with a repertoire-size bias correction applied to TCR pairs. A later analysis estimated false discovery rates by permuting HLA or CMV assignments 20 times. In a later analysis, co-occurring TCRs were grouped with DBSCAN, and TCRdist sequence similarity was added when clustering was performed within HLA-allele-positive subsets. Co-occurrence clustering excluded repertoires with fewer than 30,000 or more than 120,000 public chains, plus five with anomalous nucleotide sharing. Entries here come from immuneACCESS through TCRdb and include only in-frame sequences with V and J called. Some clones fail to appear in such tables; in the studies checked, an unresolved V gene covers under half of the shortfall, and the cause of the remainder is unknown. Clonal size and the V and J genes are those of that table, whereas D and trimming came from the DNA. This sample holds approximately 130,000 clones; around 74% were observed only once. Approximately 3.1% of the sample is held by the ten biggest clonotypes.

On this clone: Which antigen it targets is not known. It has no much larger one-base neighbor in the sample; base qualities were not kept.

V loses 2 bases, J loses 4 bases, and the germline ends lie 21 bases apart. Inclusive of the bounding cysteine and phenylalanine, the CDR3 is 17 residues long. Only the CDR3 portion is preserved as DNA: 51 bases, with reading frame beginning at the first base. The germline V gene supplies CDR1 LGHNA and CDR2 YNFKEQ. In total, roughly 670 healthy bone marrow donors made up the cohort. At the time of sampling, every cohort member was nominally healthy, though immune exposures that went unrecorded were likely present. The donor was CMV seronegative and was included in the group of 352 seronegative cohort members. Every donor gave a peripheral blood sample, and the peripheral blood mononuclear cells from that sample were used for TCR beta sequencing. The Qiagen DNeasy Blood Extraction Kit was used to extract genomic DNA from the blood cell samples.

Here the chain combines TRBV4-2 and TRBJ2-7, and the D gene may be TRBD1, 6 bases matching. Sequencing was done on a sample of PBMCs. This sequence originates from a man aged 30-40 years in good health and CMV-seronegative. CDR3 protein: CASSQIPMWGQIYEQYF. The nucleotide sequence is given as TGTGCCAGCAGCCAAATCCCCATGTGGGGGCAGATTTACGAGCAGTACTTC.